The T cell receptor beta chain described here comes from a study of cytomegalovirus exposure and HLA in healthy donors. About the study: An analysis done earlier identified 100 million to 140 million unique TCR beta sequences from roughly 190 million T cells. Points from the study as a whole: Cytomegalovirus association was assigned to approximately 180 TCR beta chains.

The primer mix had 60 Vbeta and 13 Jbeta primers. Using immunoSEQ multiplex PCR, the repertoire was profiled, and TCRdb retains in-frame clones only, with some absent. The sample includes some 120,000 clones. About this clone itself: No antigen is known for it.

Trimming at V came to 8 bases and at J to 8 bases, leaving 6 bases not matched to a gene. CDR1 ENHRY and CDR2 SYGVKD come from the germline V gene. The CDR3 has 13 amino acids. The sequence was collected from a man between 25 and 39 years old in good health and CMV-seronegative. The genes are TRBV10-3 and TRBJ2-1, with 10 bases that match TRBD1. The sample taken for sequencing was PBMCs. DNA of the CDR3: TGTGCCATCTTCGACAGGGGGCGAGATGAGCAGTTCTTC. The encoded protein is CAIFDRGRDEQFF.